Listed below are T cell receptor beta chains from one sample, sequenced in a study of T-cell reconstitution after alpha-beta-depleted transplantation in children. TCRdb re-analysed the PCR reads in MiXCR, keeping a single row per CDR3 protein. Altogether hundreds of thousands of distinct CDR3 sequences are present, under 12% being singletons, with the ten largest covering about 4%. The sequencing used PBMCs from the stem cell graft donor, collected from the stem cell graft. These receptor sequences come from a human donor who donated a stem cell graft to a child with acute myeloid leukemia. Both conserved end residues are part of each CDR3. D genes are given only for firm matches. Some rows mark clone size as missing; the rest say once, few, many or name a class of expanded clone.

TRBD2 | TRBV12-3/TRBV12-4 | few | CASTTDQGLANYNEQFF
TRBD1 | TRBV7-2 | NA | CASSPQGQGRNQPQHF
NA | TRBV29-1 | many | CSVVGRLEGGNIQYF
NA | TRBV2 | once | CASSSINTEAFF
TRBD2 | TRBV7-2 | few | CASRYAGAGVGEQFF
TRBD1 | TRBV14 | few | CASSQGDRGFQETQYF
TRBD2 | TRBV11-3 | many | CASSFRTKGLAGRGEQFF
NA | TRBV15 | few | CATSREKAVFYEQYF
NA | TRBV7-3 | NA | CASSPGLRGLSTDTQYF
NA | TRBV5-1 | NA | CASSLDPAYNEQFF
TRBD1 | TRBV29-1 | NA | CSVGGQGSPNEQFF
NA | TRBV12-3/TRBV12-4 | many | CASSSDVNEQFF
TRBD1 | TRBV20-1 | NA | CSARDRGGTGGARPYEQYF
NA | TRBV20-1 | NA | CSARDLERAAKTQYF
TRBD2 | TRBV29-1 | few | CSVGFSGRADYNEQFF
TRBD1 | TRBV5-1 | NA | CASSRTGISDTGELFF
TRBD2 | TRBV28 | many | CAIRTSGERYEQYF
TRBD2 | TRBV6-2/TRBV6-3 | few | CASSFLTSGRINTGELFF
TRBD1 | TRBV12-3/TRBV12-4 | NA | CASRASGQHNYGYTF
NA | TRBV27 | few | CASSFAGSGYEQYF
NA | TRBV20-1 | few | CSARRQQSASYEQYF
NA | TRBV2 | NA | CASSAVGQFF
NA | TRBV4-3 | few | CASSRNHREVLTF
TRBD2 | TRBV9 | many | CASSGRSLARDNEQFF
NA | TRBV10-3 | NA | CAISESSRDRYEQYF
NA | TRBV10-2 | NA | CASSESPLGGREQFF
TRBD1 | TRBV15 | few | CATSLAGQGPTDTQYF
TRBD1 | TRBV2 | few | CASRLQGSDTEAFF
TRBD2 | TRBV20-1 | NA | CSASGEGLKYNEQFF
TRBD2 | TRBV5-1 | many | CASSLWAGRADTQYF
TRBD1 | TRBV20-1 | NA | CSASRDRANEQFF
NA | TRBV3-1 | NA | CASSQRPGGTEAFF
NA | TRBV29-1 | many | CSVTIGDTYNEQFF
NA | TRBV5-5 | NA | CASSLEAKNIQYF
NA | TRBV9 | few | CASSGWNTGELFF
NA | TRBV2 | NA | CASSGGTTTRSQETQYF
TRBD2 | TRBV7-2 | NA | CASRVGTSGRRRNEQFF
TRBD2 | TRBV7-3 | NA | CASSTLPGLAGGEQFF
NA | TRBV7-2 | few | CASSLGWGLGGEQYF
NA | TRBV6-1 | once | CASRSDRGNQPQHF
NA | TRBV20-1 | few | CSASVGPTYEQYF
TRBD2 | TRBV6-1 | few | CASSRTSNQSPSEQYF
NA | TRBV12-3/TRBV12-4 | few | CASSFGFGVGNEQFF
NA | TRBV2 | NA | CASSYTVAEQYF
TRBD2 | TRBV5-5 | many | CASSFQAGVTDTQYF
NA | TRBV29-1 | many | CSVTSGDIGDEQFF
NA | TRBV28 | many | CASSSSGINDEQYF